Listed here are 22 T cell receptor beta chains from one sample, sequenced in a study of blood T cell repertoires in COVID-19. Sequenced by immunoSEQ multiplex PCR; TCRdb stores in-frame clones only, minus some. This table holds 280,000 or so clones, 65% to 90% found once. The sample taken for sequencing was peripheral blood. These receptors came from a human donor in a cohort sampled during active COVID-19.

The rearrangement links TRBV7-2 to TRBJ2-7; 12 nucleotides align to TRBD2. The V gene's germline CDR1 is SGHTA and CDR2 FQGNSA. J gave up 2 bases and V 3 bases, and 5 bases lay outside the gene matches. CDR3 size: 16 residues. The CDR3 here is CASSLGLAGGPYEQYF. The CDR3 DNA follows: TGTGCCAGCAGCTTGGGTCTAGCGGGAGGGCCCTACGAGCAGTACTTC.

In DNA form, the CDR3 reads TGTGCCAGCAGCTCCACTAGGCCCGGGGAGCTGTTTTTT. Protein: CASSSTRPGELFF. The chain has TRBV7-9 and TRBJ2-2; TRBD2 might be the D (5 bases). Germline V lookup: CDR1 SEHNR, CDR2 FQNEAQ (reference sequence). CDR3 length: 13 amino acids. Deletions cut 4 bases from V and 6 bases from J, with 9 bases between.

The rearrangement joins TRBV5-4 to TRBJ1-6; 8 bases match TRBD1. V lost 5 bases to trimming and J lost 7 bases; unmatched junction nucleotides: 8. CDR1 is SGHNT and CDR2 is YYREEE in the germline V gene (reference sequence). The CDR3 consists of 15 residues. The CDR3 loop reads CASSLRDRKNSPLHF. For the CDR3, the DNA is TGTGCCAGCAGTTTACGGGACAGGAAAAATTCACCCCTCCACTTT.

The chain has TRBV7-2 and TRBJ1-1; possible D gene TRBD1, 6 bases. CDR1 is SGHTA, CDR2 FQGNSA, per germline. This CDR3 is 15 amino acids long. V was trimmed by 5 bases and J by 0 bases, leaving 13 bases between them. The DNA of the CDR3 is TGTGCCAGCAGCGCCTCAGGACAGTTGAACACTGAAGCTTTCTTT. Its translation: CASSASGQLNTEAFF.

The chain links TRBV30 to TRBJ2-2, with D perhaps matching TRBD2 (6 bases). Deletions cut 2 bases from V and 7 bases from J, with 8 bases between. Germline V gene data show CDR1 as GTSNPN and CDR2 as SVGIG (reference sequence). This CDR3 comprises 12 residues. The CDR3 protein is CAWSTGVGELFF. The CDR3 DNA reads as TGTGCCTGGAGTACGGGGGTCGGGGAGCTGTTTTTT. Supplemented by reference TRBV30 and TRBJ2-2, the full variable domain reads SQTIHQWPATLVQPVGSPLSLECTVEGTSNPNLYWYRQAAGRGLQLLFYSVGIGQISSEVPQNLSASRPQDRQFILSSKKLLLSDSGFYLCAWSTGVGELFFGEGSRLTVL.

The chain couples TRBV5-4 to TRBJ2-3; 7 nucleotides align to TRBD2. V gave up 5 bases and J gave up 2 bases; unmatched junction bases: 5. The CDR3 has 14 residues. Germline-derived CDR1 and CDR2 are SGHNT and YYREEE (reference sequence). This chain's CDR3 is CASSDRDYTDTQYF. The CDR3 DNA reads TGTGCCAGCAGTGACCGGGACTACACAGATACGCAGTATTTT.

The genes are TRBV12-3 or TRBV12-4 and TRBJ1-5; possible D gene TRBD1, 6 bases. The V end was cut by 6 bases, the J end by 4 bases, with 10 bases between. The CDR3 is made up of 13 amino acids. The CDR3 is CASSQGSNQPQHF. The CDR3, as DNA: TGTGCCAGCAGCCAGGGGTCGAATCAGCCCCAGCATTTT.

This clone has a handful of counts. The chain uses TRBV18 and TRBJ1-1, with a weak D call TRBD1 (5 bases). The germline CDR1 and CDR2 sequences are KGHSH and LQKENI. The CDR3 has 15 residues. V was shortened by 2 bases and J by 1 base, with 11 bases between the two germline ends. CDR3 residues: CASSPDHQGNTEAFF. The CDR3 nucleotides read TGTGCCAGCTCACCAGACCACCAGGGGAACACTGAAGCTTTCTTT.

The chain employs TRBV18 and TRBJ2-7; 10 nucleotides line up with TRBD2. Losses at the gene ends were 4 bases for V and 3 bases for J; bases not matched to a gene: 9. Germline V lookup: CDR1 KGHSH, CDR2 LQKENI. The CDR3 has 16 residues. CDR3 in DNA: TGTGCCAGCTCACAAACGGAAACTAGCGGGATCTACGAGCAGTACTTC. This codes for CASSQTETSGIYEQYF. Looking up the rest from reference TRBV18 and TRBJ2-7 gives the full variable domain: NAGVMQNPRHLVRRRGQEARLRCSPMKGHSHVYWYRQLPEEGLKFMVYLQKENIIDESGMPKERFSAEFPKEGPSILRIQQVVRGDSAAYFCASSQTETSGIYEQYFGPGTRLTVT.

This chain uses TRBV15 with TRBJ1-5; D is possibly TRBD1 (6 bases). V lost 3 bases and J 5 bases, leaving 11 bases between the germline ends. The germline V gene has CDR1 LNHNV and CDR2 YYDKDF (reference sequence). This CDR3 is built from 14 residues. The CDR3 DNA reads as TGTGCCACCAGCAGGGGACAATCTCATCAGCCCCAGCATTTT. Translated, it gives CATSRGQSHQPQHF.

This chain joins TRBV9 and TRBJ1-4; the match to TRBD1 covers 7 bases. The trim removed 2 bases at V and 4 bases at J, leaving 5 bases unmatched. Germline V lookup: CDR1 SGDLS, CDR2 YYNGEE. This CDR3 spans 15 amino acids. CDR3: CASSVTGTVNEKLFF. The CDR3 nucleotides read TGTGCCAGCAGCGTTACCGGGACAGTTAATGAAAAACTGTTTTTT.

The rearrangement links TRBV7-2 to TRBJ2-3; possible D gene TRBD2, 6 bases. From germline, CDR1 is SGHTA and CDR2 FQGNSA. The CDR3 totals 16 residues. Trimming pared 3 bases from V and 7 bases from J, leaving 20 bases between. The CDR3 sequence is CASSFNAGRKQYTQYF. The CDR3 DNA reads TGTGCCAGCAGCTTTAACGCGGGACGCAAACAATATACGCAGTATTTT. Full variable domain (remainder filled in from reference TRBV7-2 and TRBJ2-3): GAGVSQSPSNKVTEKGKDVELRCDPISGHTALYWYRQSLGQGLEFLIYFQGNSAPDKSGLPSDRFSAERTGGSVSTLTIQRTQQEDSAVYLCASSFNAGRKQYTQYFGPGTRLTVL.

The CDR3 sequence is CASSLSYRENTEAFF. The CDR3 region has the DNA TGTGCCAGCTCACTTTCTTACAGGGAGAACACTGAAGCTTTCTTT. J is TRBJ1-1 and V is TRBV18, with TRBD1 as a possible D gene (6 bases). The CDR3 has 15 amino acids. Germline assignment: CDR1 KGHSH and CDR2 LQKENI. Trimming removed 4 bases from V and 1 base from J, with 13 bases in between.

The rearrangement uses TRBV5-1 and TRBJ1-2; weak D call: TRBD1 (6 bases). The CDR3 has 15 amino acids. Trimming shortened V by 0 bases and J by 4 bases, and 13 bases separated the two germline ends. The germline gives CDR1 SGHRS, CDR2 YFSETQ. In DNA, the CDR3 is TGCGCCAGCAGCTTGGAGGGGGGGCCAGCCTATGGCTACACCTTC. It codes for CASSLEGGPAYGYTF.

The gene calls are TRBV4-1 and TRBJ2-4; TRBD2 matches 9 bases. The CDR3 covers 15 residues. J was trimmed by 2 bases and V by 4 bases; bases with no gene match: 3. Looked up from germline, CDR1 is MGHRA and CDR2 is YSYEKL. The CDR3 protein is CASSLSGSSKNIQYF. The CDR3 nucleotides are TGCGCCAGCAGCCTTAGCGGGAGTTCCAAAAACATTCAGTACTTC.

The chain carries TRBV10-3 and TRBJ2-1, with D uncertain. Trimming took 2 bases from V and 5 from J, leaving 10 bases between them. The CDR3 runs to 14 residues. Looked up from germline, CDR1 is ENHRY and CDR2 is SYGVKD. CDR3 in DNA: TGTGCCATCAGTGAGGCAGGAACCAACAATGAGCAGTTCTTC. This sequence encodes CAISEAGTNNEQFF.

The J gene is TRBJ2-3, the V gene TRBV5-1; 7 bases match TRBD2. Germline CDR1 SGHRS, CDR2 YFSETQ. The CDR3 contains 16 residues. V lost 0 bases, J lost 0 bases, and 4 bases stayed unmatched. The CDR3 region has the DNA TGCGCCAGCAGCTTGGGCGGGAGCTATAGCACAGATACGCAGTATTTT. It yields the protein CASSLGGSYSTDTQYF.

This clone was detected many times. This chain uses TRBV5-1 with TRBJ2-7; maybe TRBD1 (5 bases). The germline CDR1 and CDR2 sequences are SGHRS and YFSETQ. The CDR3 consists of 16 residues. Trimming shortened V by 4 bases and J by 0 bases, and 17 bases separated the two germline ends. As DNA, the CDR3 is TGCGCCAGCAGCCTACAGGAAAAGCGCTCCTCCTACGAGCAGTACTTC. Encoded protein: CASSLQEKRSSYEQYF.

This clone was counted only a few times. The chain carries TRBV28 and TRBJ1-1, with unresolved D. The length of the CDR3 is 12 residues. Per the germline V gene, CDR1 is MDHEN and CDR2 is SYDVKM. Trimming pared 2 bases from V and 5 bases from J, leaving 6 bases between. Written as DNA, the CDR3 is TGTGCCAGCAGTTTAGTCGGGACTGAAGCTTTCTTT. Translated: CASSLVGTEAFF.

This chain uses TRBV3-1 (or the pseudogene TRBV3-2) with TRBJ2-5, with D possibly TRBD1 on 5 matching bases. The V gene lost 4 bases and the J gene lost 5 bases, with 14 bases spanning the gap. Germline CDR1 is LGHDT and CDR2 is YNNKEL (reference sequence). This CDR3 has 14 amino acids. The CDR3 loop reads CASSLLPGKETQYF. The CDR3 DNA reads TGTGCCAGCAGCCTTCTCCCAGGGAAGGAGACCCAGTACTTC.

This clone was recorded once. This chain connects TRBV7-9 to TRBJ1-1; D uncertain. In germline, CDR1 is SEHNR, CDR2 FQNEAQ (reference sequence). The CDR3 loop spans 12 amino acids. V lost 2 bases to trimming and J lost 4 bases, with 5 bases between them. CDR3 amino acids: CASSLLSTEAFF. CDR3 in DNA: TGTGCCAGCAGCTTATTGAGCACTGAAGCTTTCTTT.

The V gene is TRBV7-2, the J gene TRBJ2-1, with 11 bases that match TRBD2. Trimming took 6 bases from V and 9 from J; bases not matched to a gene: 10. This CDR3 is 15 amino acids long. CDR1 and CDR2 from the germline V gene are SGHTA and FQGNSA. CDR3 protein: CASSATSGRAGEQFF. The CDR3 DNA reads as TGTGCCAGCAGTGCAACTAGCGGGAGAGCTGGTGAGCAGTTCTTC.